The clone carrying this TCR beta chain appeared many times. The sample originates from a study of Graves' ophthalmopathy and Graves' hyperthyroidism. TCR beta CDR3 regions were amplified from RNA transcripts. First-round RT-PCR with HTBI primers preceded a second-round multiplex PCR. TCRdb reanalysed the multiplex PCR reads using MiXCR and keeps one entry per CDR3 protein. Altogether 500,000 to 600,000 distinct CDR3 sequences are present, 39% being singletons, with the ten largest covering roughly 4%. The material sequenced was peripheral blood or thyroid tissue (not recorded which). This receptor was identified in an adult man with Graves' hyperthyroidism.

CDR3 region: CASSYSGRLRETQYF. The CDR3 region has the DNA TGTGCCAGCAGTTACTCAGGTCGCCTTCGGGAGACCCAGTACTTC. The chain recombines TRBV6-5 with TRBJ2-5; D unclear. Trimming removed 0 bases at V and 5 bases at J, with 13 bases between. Germline CDR1 is MNHEY and CDR2 is SVGAGI. This CDR3 has 15 residues.